Listed below are T cell receptor beta chains from one sample, sequenced in a study of cytotoxic CD8 clonotypes in ibrutinib-treated CLL. Repertoires were generated with immunoSEQ multiplex PCR, while TCRdb's copy carries only in-frame clones and drops some. The sample includes tens of thousands of clones, over 60% seen only once; the top ten take roughly 21%. The starting material was PBMCs, obtained after 24 months of ibrutinib treatment. The receptors stem from a human donor with chronic lymphocytic leukemia. The CDR3 runs from the conserved cysteine through the conserved F or W. A D gene is named only where the DNA matches it firmly. Part of the rows lack a size; the others show once, few, many or a class for expanded clones.

V gene	clone size	J gene	D gene	CDR3 protein	CDR3 DNA
TRBV6-5	-	TRBJ2-3	-	CASSYSSTDTQYF	TGTGCCAGCAGTTACTCGAGCACAGATACGCAGTATTTT
TRBV6-6	once	TRBJ2-7	-	CASGWATYEQYF	TGTGCCAGCGGTTGGGCTACCTACGAGCAGTACTTC
TRBV29-1	once	TRBJ2-2	-	CSGGATGELFF	TGCAGCGGTGGGGCTACCGGGGAGCTGTTTTTT
TRBV5-1	-	TRBJ2-1	-	CASSLRLDRYNEQFF	TGCGCCAGCAGCCTCAGACTAGACCGGTACAATGAGCAGTTCTTC
TRBV10-3	-	TRBJ2-7	TRBD1	CAIRGDRGKNEQYF	TGTGCCATCAGGGGGGACAGGGGGAAAAACGAGCAGTACTTC
TRBV4-1	many	TRBJ2-7	TRBD2	CASSQGTSGTSYEQYF	TGCGCCAGCAGCCAAGGGACTAGCGGGACCTCCTACGAGCAGTACTTC
TRBV6-1	few	TRBJ1-5	-	CASRWSGGSRQPQHF	TGTGCCAGCAGGTGGAGTGGGGGGAGTCGTCAGCCCCAGCATTTT
TRBV7-2	-	TRBJ2-7	-	CASSLEVGAYEQYF	TGTGCCAGCAGCTTAGAGGTAGGAGCCTACGAGCAGTACTTC
TRBV5-1	few	TRBJ1-4	-	CASSLGRTNEKLFF	TGCGCCAGCAGCCTGGGACGGACTAATGAAAAACTGTTTTTT
TRBV5-4	-	TRBJ2-5	TRBD1	CASSRGQVLEAQYF	TGTGCCAGCAGCCGAGGACAGGTTCTTGAGGCCCAGTACTTC
TRBV27	-	TRBJ2-7	-	CASAWGPTLENEQYF	TGTGCCAGCGCCTGGGGGCCCACCCTTGAGAACGAGCAGTACTTC
TRBV7-3	-	TRBJ2-2	-	CASSPRGAQNTGELFF	TGTGCCAGCAGCCCCCGCGGGGCTCAGAACACCGGGGAGCTGTTTTTT
TRBV2	once	TRBJ2-1	-	CASIQERGNYNEQFF	TGTGCCAGCATTCAGGAGAGGGGGAATTACAATGAGCAGTTCTTC
TRBV2	-	TRBJ2-1	TRBD2	CARPMRAGSNEQFF	TGTGCCAGACCTATGAGAGCGGGGAGCAATGAGCAGTTCTTC
TRBV4-1	-	TRBJ1-2	TRBD1	CASSLPGQGHGYTF	TGCGCCAGCAGCCTACCGGGACAGGGGCATGGCTACACCTTC
TRBV10-3	-	TRBJ1-1	-	CAISDLTGRLNTEAFF	TGTGCCATCAGTGACTTAACCGGGAGGTTGAACACTGAAGCTTTCTTT
TRBV6-5	-	TRBJ2-3	TRBD1	CASSYVGGVRAPQYF	TGTGCCAGCAGTTACGTAGGGGGCGTTCGTGCCCCGCAGTATTTT
TRBV29-1	few	TRBJ1-2	TRBD1	CSVETGGRGYTF	TGCAGCGTGGAAACAGGGGGCAGGGGCTACACCTTC
TRBV6-1	-	TRBJ2-4	TRBD1	CASSEAQGARNIQYF	TGTGCCAGCAGTGAAGCACAGGGGGCACGAAACATTCAGTACTTC
TRBV7-8	-	TRBJ2-7	TRBD2	CASSFNSGGNYEQYF	TGTGCCAGCAGCTTTAATAGCGGGGGAAACTACGAGCAGTACTTC
TRBV5-5	once	TRBJ2-1	TRBD1	CASSPGQGPGNNEQFF	TGTGCCAGCAGCCCTGGACAGGGACCGGGAAACAATGAGCAGTTCTTC
TRBV11-2	-	TRBJ2-1	-	CASSLAGARVNEQFF	TGTGCCAGCAGCTTAGCCGGGGCCCGCGTTAATGAGCAGTTCTTC
TRBV5-4	-	TRBJ1-1	-	CASSWMGRLNTEAFF	TGTGCCAGCAGCTGGATGGGCCGGCTGAACACTGAAGCTTTCTTT
TRBV7-2	-	TRBJ1-5	TRBD1	CASSVQGPGNQPQHF	TGTGCCAGCAGCGTACAGGGGCCGGGCAATCAGCCCCAGCATTTT
TRBV18	-	TRBJ1-2	TRBD1	CASSPRTGDHYGYTF	TGTGCCAGCTCACCACGGACAGGGGATCACTATGGCTACACCTTC
TRBV5-6	-	TRBJ1-5	TRBD1	CASSLDRGSNQPQHF	TGTGCCAGCAGCTTGGACAGGGGAAGCAATCAGCCCCAGCATTTT
TRBV7-9	-	TRBJ2-1	-	CASSFGGSGNEQFF	TGTGCCAGCAGCTTCGGGGGTTCCGGAAATGAGCAGTTCTTC
TRBV4-1	-	TRBJ2-5	-	CASSHGLGGLGTQYF	TGCGCCAGCAGCCACGGCCTCGGGGGTCTGGGGACCCAGTACTTC
TRBV10-3	few	TRBJ1-2	-	CASREKGGYTF	TGTGCCAGCCGGGAAAAGGGTGGCTACACCTTC
TRBV6-1	-	TRBJ2-1	-	CAARWNNEQFF	TGTGCCGCTCGTTGGAACAATGAGCAGTTCTTC
TRBV27	-	TRBJ1-2	-	CASSPGQFGRSYGYTF	TGTGCCAGCAGTCCGGGACAATTCGGCCGTAGCTATGGCTACACCTTC